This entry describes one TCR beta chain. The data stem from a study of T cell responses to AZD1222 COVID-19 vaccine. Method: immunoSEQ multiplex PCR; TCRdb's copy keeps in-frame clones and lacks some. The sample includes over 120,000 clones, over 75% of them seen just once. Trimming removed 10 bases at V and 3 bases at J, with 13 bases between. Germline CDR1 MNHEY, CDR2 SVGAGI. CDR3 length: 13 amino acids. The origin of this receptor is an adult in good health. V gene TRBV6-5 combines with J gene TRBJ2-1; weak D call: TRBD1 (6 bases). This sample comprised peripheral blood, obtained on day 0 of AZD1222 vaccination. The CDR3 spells CATSGQGYNEQFF. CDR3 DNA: TGTGCCACTTCGGGACAAGGCTACAATGAGCAGTTCTTC.